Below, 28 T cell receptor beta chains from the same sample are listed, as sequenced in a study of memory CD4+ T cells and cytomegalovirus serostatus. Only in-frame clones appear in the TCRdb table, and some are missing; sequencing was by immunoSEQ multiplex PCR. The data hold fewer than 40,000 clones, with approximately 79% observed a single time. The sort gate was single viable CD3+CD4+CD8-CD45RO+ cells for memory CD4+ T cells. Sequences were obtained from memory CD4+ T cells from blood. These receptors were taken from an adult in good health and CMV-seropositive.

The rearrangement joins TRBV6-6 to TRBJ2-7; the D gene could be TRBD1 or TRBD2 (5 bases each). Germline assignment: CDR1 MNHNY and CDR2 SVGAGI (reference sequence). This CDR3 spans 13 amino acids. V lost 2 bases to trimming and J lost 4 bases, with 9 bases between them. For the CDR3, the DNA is TGTGCCAGCAGTTACACTAGACAGTACGAGCAGTACTTC. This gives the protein CASSYTRQYEQYF.

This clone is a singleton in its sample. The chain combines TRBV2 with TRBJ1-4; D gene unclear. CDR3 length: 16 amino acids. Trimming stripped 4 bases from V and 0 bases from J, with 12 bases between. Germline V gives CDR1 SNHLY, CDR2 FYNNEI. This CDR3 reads CASSGSTSATNEKLFF. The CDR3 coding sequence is TGTGCCAGCAGTGGGTCGACCTCTGCAACTAATGAAAAACTGTTTTTT.

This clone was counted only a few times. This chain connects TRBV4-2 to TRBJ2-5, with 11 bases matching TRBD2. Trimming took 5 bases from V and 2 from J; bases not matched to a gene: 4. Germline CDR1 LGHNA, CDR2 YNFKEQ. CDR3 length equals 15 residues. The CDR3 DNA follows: TGTGCCAGCAGCGTCGGGACTAGCGGTCAAGAGACCCAGTACTTC. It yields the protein CASSVGTSGQETQYF.

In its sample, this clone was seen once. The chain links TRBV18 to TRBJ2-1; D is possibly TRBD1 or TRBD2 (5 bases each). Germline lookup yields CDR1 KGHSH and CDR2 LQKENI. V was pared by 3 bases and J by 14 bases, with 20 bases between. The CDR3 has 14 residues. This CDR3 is CASSPSRGESGKFF. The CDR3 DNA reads TGTGCCAGCTCACCCTCCCGAGGGGAGAGTGGGAAGTTCTTC.

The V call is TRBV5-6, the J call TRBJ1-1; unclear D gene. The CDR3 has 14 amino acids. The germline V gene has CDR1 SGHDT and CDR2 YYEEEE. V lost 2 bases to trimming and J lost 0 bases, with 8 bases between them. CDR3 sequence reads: CASSLRQMNTEAFF. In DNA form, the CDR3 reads TGTGCCAGCAGCTTACGACAAATGAACACTGAAGCTTTCTTT. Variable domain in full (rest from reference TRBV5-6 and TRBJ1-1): DAGVTQSPTHLIKTRGQQVTLRCSPKSGHDTVSWYQQALGQGPQFIFQYYEEEERQRGNFPDRFSGHQFPNYSSELNVNALLLGDSALYLCASSLRQMNTEAFFGQGTRLTVV.

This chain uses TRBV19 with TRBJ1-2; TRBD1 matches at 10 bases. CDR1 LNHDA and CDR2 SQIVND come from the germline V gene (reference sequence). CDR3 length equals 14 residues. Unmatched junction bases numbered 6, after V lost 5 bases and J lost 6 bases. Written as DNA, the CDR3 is TGTGCCAGTAGTTCCCGGGACAGGGGTAATGGCTACACCTTC. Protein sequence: CASSSRDRGNGYTF.

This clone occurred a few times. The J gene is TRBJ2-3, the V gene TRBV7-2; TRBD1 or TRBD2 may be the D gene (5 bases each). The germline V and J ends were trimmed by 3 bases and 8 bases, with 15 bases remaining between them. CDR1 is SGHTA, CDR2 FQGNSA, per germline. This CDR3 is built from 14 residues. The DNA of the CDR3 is TGTGCCAGCAGCTTGACCCGGGGCGGTGGTACGCAGTATTTT. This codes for CASSLTRGGGTQYF.

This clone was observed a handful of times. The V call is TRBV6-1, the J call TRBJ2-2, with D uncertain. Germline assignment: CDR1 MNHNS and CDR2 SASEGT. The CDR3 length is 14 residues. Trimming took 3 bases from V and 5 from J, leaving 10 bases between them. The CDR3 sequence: CASSDAHHTGELFF. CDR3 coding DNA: TGTGCCAGCAGTGACGCGCACCATACCGGGGAGCTGTTTTTT.

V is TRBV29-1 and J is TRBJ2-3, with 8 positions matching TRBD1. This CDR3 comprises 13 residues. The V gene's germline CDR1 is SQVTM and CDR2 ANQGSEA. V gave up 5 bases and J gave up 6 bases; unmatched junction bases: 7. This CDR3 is CSVLSGGRDTQYF. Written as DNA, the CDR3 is TGCAGCGTTTTATCAGGGGGCAGGGATACGCAGTATTTT.

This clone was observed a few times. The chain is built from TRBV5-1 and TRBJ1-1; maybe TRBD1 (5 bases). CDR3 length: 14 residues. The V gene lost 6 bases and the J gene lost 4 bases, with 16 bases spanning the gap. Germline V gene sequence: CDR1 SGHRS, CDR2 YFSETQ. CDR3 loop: CASNRDGGSTEAFF. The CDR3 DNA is TGCGCCAGCAACCGAGACGGGGGGAGCACTGAAGCTTTCTTT.

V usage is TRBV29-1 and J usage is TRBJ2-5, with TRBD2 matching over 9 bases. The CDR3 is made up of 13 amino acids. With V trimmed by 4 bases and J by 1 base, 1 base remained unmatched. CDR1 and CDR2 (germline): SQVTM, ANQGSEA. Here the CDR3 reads CSVGLAVQETQYF. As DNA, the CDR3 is TGCAGCGTTGGACTAGCGGTCCAAGAGACCCAGTACTTC.

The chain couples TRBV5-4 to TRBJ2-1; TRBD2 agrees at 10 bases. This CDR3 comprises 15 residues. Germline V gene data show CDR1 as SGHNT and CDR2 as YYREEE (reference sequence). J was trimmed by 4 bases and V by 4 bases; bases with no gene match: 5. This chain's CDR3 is CASSLQLAGYNEQFF. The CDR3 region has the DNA TGTGCCAGCAGCCTCCAACTAGCGGGGTACAATGAGCAGTTCTTC. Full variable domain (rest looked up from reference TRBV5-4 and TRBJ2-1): ETGVTQSPTHLIKTRGQQVTLRCSSQSGHNTVSWYQQALGQGPQFIFQYYREEENGRGNFPPRFSGLQFPNYSSELNVNALELDDSALYLCASSLQLAGYNEQFFGPGTRLTVL.

The CDR3 loop reads CASSRLASVTEQYF. CDR3 DNA: TGTGCCAGCAGCCGACTAGCTAGTGTCACCGAGCAGTACTTC. The rearrangement links TRBV4-2 to TRBJ2-5, with 7 positions matching TRBD2. TRBJ2-7 matches the DNA end more closely, so the J call is doubtful. CDR3 size: 14 residues. In germline, CDR1 is LGHNA, CDR2 YNFKEQ.

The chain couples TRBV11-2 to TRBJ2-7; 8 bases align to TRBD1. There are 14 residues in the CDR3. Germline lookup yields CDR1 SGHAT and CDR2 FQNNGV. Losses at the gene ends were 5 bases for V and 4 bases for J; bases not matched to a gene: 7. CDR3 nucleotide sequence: TGTGCCAGCAGCATTTACAGGGGGAGGTACGAGCAGTACTTC. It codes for CASSIYRGRYEQYF.

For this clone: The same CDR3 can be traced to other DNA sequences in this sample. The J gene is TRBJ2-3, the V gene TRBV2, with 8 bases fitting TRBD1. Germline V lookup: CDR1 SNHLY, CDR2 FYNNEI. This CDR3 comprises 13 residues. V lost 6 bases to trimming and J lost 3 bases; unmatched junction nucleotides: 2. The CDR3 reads CASSGQGTDTQYF. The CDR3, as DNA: TGTGCCAGCAGCGGACAGGGTACAGATACGCAGTATTTT.

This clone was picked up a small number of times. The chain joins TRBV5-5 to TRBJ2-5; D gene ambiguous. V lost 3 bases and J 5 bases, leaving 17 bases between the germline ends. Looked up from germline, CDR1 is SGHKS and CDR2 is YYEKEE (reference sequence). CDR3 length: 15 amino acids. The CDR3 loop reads CASSSRPNGQETQYF. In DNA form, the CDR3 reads TGTGCCAGCAGCTCGAGGCCAAATGGGCAGGAGACCCAGTACTTC.

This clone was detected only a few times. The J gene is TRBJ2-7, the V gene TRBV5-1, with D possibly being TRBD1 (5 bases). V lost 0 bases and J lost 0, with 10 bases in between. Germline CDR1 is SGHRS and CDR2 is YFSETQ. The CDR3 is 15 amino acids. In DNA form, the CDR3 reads TGCGCCAGCAGCTTGGGGGGCAGTGGCTCCTACGAGCAGTACTTC. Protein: CASSLGGSGSYEQYF.

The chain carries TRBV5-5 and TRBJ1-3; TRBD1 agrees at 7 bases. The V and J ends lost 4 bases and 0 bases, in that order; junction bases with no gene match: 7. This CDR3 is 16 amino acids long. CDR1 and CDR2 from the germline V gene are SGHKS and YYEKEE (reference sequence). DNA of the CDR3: TGTGCCAGCAGCGACCGGGACAGCAACTCTGGAAACACCATATATTTT. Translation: CASSDRDSNSGNTIYF.

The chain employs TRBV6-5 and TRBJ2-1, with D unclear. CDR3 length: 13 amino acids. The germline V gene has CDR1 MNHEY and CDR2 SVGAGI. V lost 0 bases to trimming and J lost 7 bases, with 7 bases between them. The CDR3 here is CASSYSGVNEQFF. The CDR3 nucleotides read TGTGCCAGCAGTTACTCCGGCGTGAATGAGCAGTTCTTC.

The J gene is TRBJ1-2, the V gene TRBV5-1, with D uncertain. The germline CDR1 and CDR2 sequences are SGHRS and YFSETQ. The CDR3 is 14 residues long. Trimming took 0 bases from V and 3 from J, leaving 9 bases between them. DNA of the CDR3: TGCGCCAGCAGCTTGGCTGGGTATGACTATGGCTACACCTTC. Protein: CASSLAGYDYGYTF.

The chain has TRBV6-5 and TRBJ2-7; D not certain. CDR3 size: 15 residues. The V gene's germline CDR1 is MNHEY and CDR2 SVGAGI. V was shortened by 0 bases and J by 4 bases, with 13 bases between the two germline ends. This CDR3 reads CASSYSSPSRYEQYF. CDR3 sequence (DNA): TGTGCCAGCAGTTACTCGTCCCCCAGTCGGTACGAGCAGTACTTC.

The CDR3 sequence is CASTIVFINLDSPKDYGYTF. In DNA form, the CDR3 reads TGCGCCAGCACAATTGTCTTTATTAACCTGGACAGCCCAAAGGACTATGGCTACACCTTC. This chain joins TRBV10-1 and TRBJ1-2, with a possible D match to TRBD1 (6 bases). The germline gives CDR1 WNHNN, CDR2 SYGVQD (reference sequence). The CDR3 runs to 20 residues. Deletions cut 7 bases from V and 3 bases from J, with 33 bases between.

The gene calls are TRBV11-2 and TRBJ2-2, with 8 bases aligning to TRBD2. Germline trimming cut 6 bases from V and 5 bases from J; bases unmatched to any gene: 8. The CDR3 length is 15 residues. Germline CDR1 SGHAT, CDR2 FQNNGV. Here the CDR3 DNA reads TGTGCCAGCAGGCGGATAGCGGGGTTAACCGGGGAGCTGTTTTTT. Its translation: CASRRIAGLTGELFF.

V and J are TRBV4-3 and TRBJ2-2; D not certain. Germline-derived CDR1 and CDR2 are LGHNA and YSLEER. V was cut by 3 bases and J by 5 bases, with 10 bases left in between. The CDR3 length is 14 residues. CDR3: CASSHRTATGELFF. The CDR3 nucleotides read TGCGCCAGCAGCCACCGGACGGCGACCGGGGAGCTGTTTTTT.

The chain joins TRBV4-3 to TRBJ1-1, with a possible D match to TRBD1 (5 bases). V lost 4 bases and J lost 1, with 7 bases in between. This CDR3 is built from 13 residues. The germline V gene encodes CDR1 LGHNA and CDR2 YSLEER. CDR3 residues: CASSLDRNTEAFF. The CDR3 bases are TGCGCCAGCAGCCTTGACAGGAACACTGAAGCTTTCTTT.

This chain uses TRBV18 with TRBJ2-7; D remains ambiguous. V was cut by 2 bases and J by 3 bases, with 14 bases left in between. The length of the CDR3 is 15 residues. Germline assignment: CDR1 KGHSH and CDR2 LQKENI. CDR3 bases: TGTGCCAGCTCACCATACCGAGACAAGAACTACGAGCAGTACTTC. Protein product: CASSPYRDKNYEQYF.

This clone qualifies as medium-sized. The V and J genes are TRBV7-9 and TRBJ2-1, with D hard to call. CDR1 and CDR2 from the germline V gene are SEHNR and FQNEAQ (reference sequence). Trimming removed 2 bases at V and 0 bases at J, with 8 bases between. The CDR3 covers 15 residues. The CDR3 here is CASSLLQSSYNEQFF. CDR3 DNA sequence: TGTGCCAGCAGCTTACTCCAGAGCTCCTACAATGAGCAGTTCTTC.

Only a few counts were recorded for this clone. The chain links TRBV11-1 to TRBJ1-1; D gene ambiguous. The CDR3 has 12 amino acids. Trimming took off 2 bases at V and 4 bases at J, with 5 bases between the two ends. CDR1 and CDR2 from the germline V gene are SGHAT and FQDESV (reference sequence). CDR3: CASSLLSTEAFF. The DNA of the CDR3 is TGTGCCAGCAGCTTATTGAGCACTGAAGCTTTCTTT.